Listed below are T cell receptor beta chains from one sample, sequenced in a study of blood T cells in healthy people across ages. One entry per CDR3 protein, called by TCRdb with MiXCR from the 5' RACE reads. The repertoire holds about a million distinct CDR3 sequences, with around 46% as singletons. The sequenced material came from blood. The source of these receptors is a man aged 25 to 45 in good health. Each CDR3 is given with its conserved first and last residue. Each record gives: D gene, V gene, J gene, clone size, CDR3 DNA, CDR3 protein. D genes are given only for firm matches. Where a row states a size, it is once, few, many or the class of an expanded clone; other rows omit it.

d_gene: .
v_gene: TRBV12-3/TRBV12-4
j_gene: TRBJ2-1
abundance: .
CDR3nt: TGTGCCAGCAGTTTATCTCCGGGGACCAATGAGCAGTTCTTC
CDR3aa: CASSLSPGTNEQFF

d_gene: .
v_gene: TRBV28
j_gene: TRBJ1-2
abundance: .
CDR3nt: TGTGCCAGCAGGAACAGGGCCCCTGACTATGGCTACACCTTC
CDR3aa: CASRNRAPDYGYTF

d_gene: TRBD1
v_gene: TRBV3-1
j_gene: TRBJ2-7
abundance: many
CDR3nt: TGTGCCAGCAGCCAATTCAGGGGGAACGAGCAGTACTTC
CDR3aa: CASSQFRGNEQYF

d_gene: TRBD1
v_gene: TRBV5-1
j_gene: TRBJ1-2
abundance: .
CDR3nt: TGCGCCAGCAGCCACGGACAGGGTGCCGGCTACACCTTC
CDR3aa: CASSHGQGAGYTF

d_gene: .
v_gene: TRBV28
j_gene: TRBJ1-1
abundance: .
CDR3nt: TGTGCCAGCAGGCTTACAGGAATTGAAGCTTTCTTT
CDR3aa: CASRLTGIEAFF

d_gene: .
v_gene: TRBV4-3
j_gene: TRBJ2-5
abundance: .
CDR3nt: TGCGCCAGCAGCCAAGAGAAGAACCAAGAGACCCAGTACTTC
CDR3aa: CASSQEKNQETQYF

d_gene: .
v_gene: TRBV28
j_gene: TRBJ2-7
abundance: few
CDR3nt: TGTGCCAGCAGTTCTGTGGACTCCTACGAGCAGTACTTC
CDR3aa: CASSSVDSYEQYF

d_gene: .
v_gene: TRBV7-2
j_gene: TRBJ2-1
abundance: .
CDR3nt: TGTGCCAGCAGCTTAGTCCTTTATGAGCAGTTCTTC
CDR3aa: CASSLVLYEQFF

d_gene: .
v_gene: TRBV4-1
j_gene: TRBJ2-5
abundance: few
CDR3nt: TGCGCCAGCAGCCCGAGCTCTCCCACGGGGGAGACCCAGTACTTC
CDR3aa: CASSPSSPTGETQYF

d_gene: .
v_gene: TRBV19
j_gene: TRBJ2-1
abundance: .
CDR3nt: TGTGCCAGTAGTATGGTCCCCAACAATGAGCAGTTCTTC
CDR3aa: CASSMVPNNEQFF

d_gene: .
v_gene: TRBV7-2
j_gene: TRBJ2-7
abundance: many
CDR3nt: TGTGCCAGCAGCTTAGCGCGCGGGTCCTACGAGCAGTACTTC
CDR3aa: CASSLARGSYEQYF

d_gene: .
v_gene: TRBV6-1
j_gene: TRBJ2-7
abundance: .
CDR3nt: TGTGCCAGCAGTGAAAGTAGGGCCGAGAAAAGCTACGAGCAGTACTTC
CDR3aa: CASSESRAEKSYEQYF

d_gene: .
v_gene: TRBV20-1
j_gene: TRBJ2-5
abundance: .
CDR3nt: TGCAGTGCGGCTAGCTGGTCGGCCCAGTACTTC
CDR3aa: CSAASWSAQYF

d_gene: TRBD1
v_gene: TRBV14
j_gene: TRBJ2-1
abundance: few
CDR3nt: TGTGCCAGCAGCCCCCACCAGGGGGTCTCCTACAATGAGCAGTTCTTC
CDR3aa: CASSPHQGVSYNEQFF

d_gene: .
v_gene: TRBV4-3
j_gene: TRBJ1-2
abundance: .
CDR3nt: TGCGCCAGCAGCCACGGTGGCAGGGTAGGCGGCTACACCTTC
CDR3aa: CASSHGGRVGGYTF

d_gene: .
v_gene: TRBV29-1
j_gene: TRBJ2-7
abundance: .
CDR3nt: TGCAGCGTTGGGGACAACTACGAGCAGTACTTC
CDR3aa: CSVGDNYEQYF

d_gene: .
v_gene: TRBV20-1
j_gene: TRBJ1-2
abundance: few
CDR3nt: TGCAGTGCTAGAGACGCCCAAAGGGATCGTGGCTACACCTTC
CDR3aa: CSARDAQRDRGYTF

d_gene: .
v_gene: TRBV20-1
j_gene: TRBJ2-5
abundance: .
CDR3nt: TGCAGTGCTAGTGGTAGGACGGGCCTTATGACCCAGTACTTC
CDR3aa: CSASGRTGLMTQYF

d_gene: TRBD2
v_gene: TRBV20-1
j_gene: TRBJ2-1
abundance: .
CDR3nt: TGCAGTGCTAGTCCCCTAGCGGTTTACAATGAGCAGTTCTTC
CDR3aa: CSASPLAVYNEQFF

d_gene: .
v_gene: TRBV29-1
j_gene: TRBJ1-4
abundance: .
CDR3nt: TGCAGCGTTGTGGTAGGGGAAAAACTGTTTTTT
CDR3aa: CSVVVGEKLFF

d_gene: .
v_gene: TRBV14
j_gene: TRBJ2-7
abundance: few
CDR3nt: TGTGCCAGCAGCCAAGTTACGGCCGGAGAGCAGTACTTC
CDR3aa: CASSQVTAGEQYF

d_gene: .
v_gene: TRBV5-1
j_gene: TRBJ2-1
abundance: few
CDR3nt: TGCGCCAGCAGCCTTCCGGGTCTGACCTACAATGAGCAGTTCTTC
CDR3aa: CASSLPGLTYNEQFF

d_gene: TRBD1
v_gene: TRBV25-1
j_gene: TRBJ2-1
abundance: few
CDR3nt: TGTGCCAGCAGTGCGGACAGGTGGGCCTCCTACAATGAGCAGTTCTTC
CDR3aa: CASSADRWASYNEQFF

d_gene: .
v_gene: TRBV3-1
j_gene: TRBJ2-3
abundance: few
CDR3nt: TGTGCCAGCAGCCAAGAGCACACCCCAGATACGCAGTATTTT
CDR3aa: CASSQEHTPDTQYF

d_gene: TRBD1
v_gene: TRBV6-1
j_gene: TRBJ1-5
abundance: few
CDR3nt: TGTGCCAGCAGTGAACAGGCAGGGGGAACGGGTCAGCCCCAGCATTTT
CDR3aa: CASSEQAGGTGQPQHF

d_gene: .
v_gene: TRBV24-1
j_gene: TRBJ2-2
abundance: .
CDR3nt: TGTGCCACCAGTGACCCGGGACGGTCGAACACCGGGGAGCTGTTTTTT
CDR3aa: CATSDPGRSNTGELFF

d_gene: TRBD1
v_gene: TRBV6-2/TRBV6-3
j_gene: TRBJ2-7
abundance: .
CDR3nt: TGTGCCAGCAGACCGGTACCGGGACAGGGGCACGACGAGCAGTACTTC
CDR3aa: CASRPVPGQGHDEQYF

d_gene: .
v_gene: TRBV10-2
j_gene: TRBJ2-7
abundance: .
CDR3nt: TGCGCCAGCAGTGAGTCCCGTTACGAGCAGTACTTC
CDR3aa: CASSESRYEQYF

d_gene: TRBD2
v_gene: TRBV5-1
j_gene: TRBJ2-2
abundance: .
CDR3nt: TGCGCCAGCAGCTTTTTAGCGGGGGTTAACACCGGGGAGCTGTTTTTT
CDR3aa: CASSFLAGVNTGELFF

d_gene: .
v_gene: TRBV20-1
j_gene: TRBJ2-1
abundance: .
CDR3nt: TGCAGTGCTACGGGCGAGATTGAGCAGTTCTTC
CDR3aa: CSATGEIEQFF

d_gene: .
v_gene: TRBV29-1
j_gene: TRBJ1-4
abundance: .
CDR3nt: TGCAGCGTTGCACAGACGAATGAAAAACTGTTTTTT
CDR3aa: CSVAQTNEKLFF

d_gene: .
v_gene: TRBV6-6
j_gene: TRBJ2-3
abundance: many
CDR3nt: TGTGCCAGCAGTACAGATACGCAGTATTTT
CDR3aa: CASSTDTQYF

d_gene: .
v_gene: TRBV6-2/TRBV6-3
j_gene: TRBJ1-1
abundance: .
CDR3nt: TGTGCCAGCAGTGACGCGGGGAGTAGCACTGAAGCTTTCTTT
CDR3aa: CASSDAGSSTEAFF

d_gene: .
v_gene: TRBV28
j_gene: TRBJ2-5
abundance: few
CDR3nt: TGTGCCAGCAGTACCTACGGACGGCTCCAAGAGACCCAGTACTTC
CDR3aa: CASSTYGRLQETQYF

d_gene: .
v_gene: TRBV11-1
j_gene: TRBJ1-1
abundance: few
CDR3nt: TGTGCCAGCAGTTCTGCTGCGGGAGCTGAAGCTTTCTTT
CDR3aa: CASSSAAGAEAFF

d_gene: .
v_gene: TRBV6-6
j_gene: TRBJ2-5
abundance: .
CDR3nt: TGTGCCAGCAGATACTTATCAGACAGGCAAGAGACCCAGTACTTC
CDR3aa: CASRYLSDRQETQYF

d_gene: .
v_gene: TRBV10-3
j_gene: TRBJ2-5
abundance: .
CDR3nt: TGTGCCATCAGTTATTTGAGAGGGGAGGAAGGGACCCAGTACTTC
CDR3aa: CAISYLRGEEGTQYF

d_gene: .
v_gene: TRBV20-1
j_gene: TRBJ2-1
abundance: many
CDR3nt: TGCAGTGCTACACGTAGCTCCTACAATGAGCAGTTCTTC
CDR3aa: CSATRSSYNEQFF

d_gene: .
v_gene: TRBV7-2
j_gene: TRBJ1-1
abundance: .
CDR3nt: TGTGCCAGCAGCTTAGCCATCGGGACAAGCACTGAAGCTTTCTTT
CDR3aa: CASSLAIGTSTEAFF

d_gene: .
v_gene: TRBV12-3/TRBV12-4
j_gene: TRBJ1-1
abundance: .
CDR3nt: TGTGCCAGCAGTTCTCTCGAGGGCACTGAAGCTTTCTTT
CDR3aa: CASSSLEGTEAFF

d_gene: .
v_gene: TRBV15
j_gene: TRBJ2-7
abundance: .
CDR3nt: TGTGCCACCAGCAGATCAGGTAGCTCCTACGAGCAGTACTTC
CDR3aa: CATSRSGSSYEQYF

d_gene: .
v_gene: TRBV20-1
j_gene: TRBJ2-3
abundance: .
CDR3nt: TGCAGTGCTAGAAAGGTCAACCCTAGCACAGATACGCAGTATTTT
CDR3aa: CSARKVNPSTDTQYF

d_gene: TRBD1
v_gene: TRBV5-5
j_gene: TRBJ1-5
abundance: .
CDR3nt: TGTGCCGGCAGCTTGGGGACCGATGGACAGGGAAGCAATCAGCCCCAGCATTTT
CDR3aa: CAGSLGTDGQGSNQPQHF

d_gene: .
v_gene: TRBV7-9
j_gene: TRBJ1-2
abundance: few
CDR3nt: TGTGCCAGCAGTACGGTTGGGTTCAGTGGCTACACCTTC
CDR3aa: CASSTVGFSGYTF

d_gene: .
v_gene: TRBV4-3
j_gene: TRBJ2-3
abundance: .
CDR3nt: TGCGCCAGCAGCCAAGATAATACCCGCATAGATACGCAGTATTTT
CDR3aa: CASSQDNTRIDTQYF

d_gene: .
v_gene: TRBV6-6
j_gene: TRBJ2-4
abundance: .
CDR3nt: TGTGCCAGCAGTTCGGGCAGTCAAAACATTCAGTACTTC
CDR3aa: CASSSGSQNIQYF

d_gene: .
v_gene: TRBV5-5
j_gene: TRBJ1-4
abundance: few
CDR3nt: TGTGCCAGCAGCTTGACTCCTCATGAAAAACTGTTTTTT
CDR3aa: CASSLTPHEKLFF

d_gene: .
v_gene: TRBV3-1
j_gene: TRBJ2-7
abundance: .
CDR3nt: TGTGCCGGCAGCCAAGGGGCACTTACCTACGAGCAGTACTTC
CDR3aa: CAGSQGALTYEQYF

d_gene: .
v_gene: TRBV2
j_gene: TRBJ2-3
abundance: .
CDR3nt: TGTGCCAGCAGTGAAAGGTGGTGGCCAACTAGCACAGATACGCAGTATTTT
CDR3aa: CASSERWWPTSTDTQYF